The present T cell receptor (beta chain) was sequenced within a study of blood T cell repertoires in COVID-19. Germline V gene lookup returns CDR1 SGHVS and CDR2 FQNEAQ. Unmatched junction bases numbered 4, after V lost 3 bases and J lost 7 bases. The CDR3 length is 14 residues. This table comes from immunoSEQ multiplex PCR, and its TCRdb copy is limited to in-frame clones, with some not included. Altogether some 320,000 clones are present, roughly 90% being singletons, with the ten largest covering roughly 3.6%. Clinical histories supplied by participants themselves formed the basis of cohort assignment.

Sample: PBMCs or T cells enriched from blood (not recorded which). V is TRBV7-8 and J is TRBJ2-2; 8 nucleotides agree with TRBD1. The TCR sequence derives from a woman aged 30 to 39 who had been exposed to COVID-19. As DNA, the CDR3 is TGTGCCAGCAGCTTGGACAGGGTTAGCGGGGAGCTGTTTTTT. It encodes CASSLDRVSGELFF.